Given below is one T cell receptor (beta chain) in context. Only in-frame clones appear in the TCRdb table, and some are missing; sequencing was by immunoSEQ multiplex PCR. The table includes a few million clones, more than 80% detected once. The data derive from a study of shared clonotypes between healthy human individuals. The ends were cut back, 6 bases at V and 6 bases at J, with 15 bases in the middle. This CDR3 has 13 amino acids. Germline V gene data show CDR1 as MDHEN and CDR2 as SYDVKM. The chain links TRBV28 to TRBJ2-7; no definite D call. This TCR derives from a young man in good health. Some clones in this sample may be carry-over from other donors' samples. Sequenced material: naive CD4+ T cells from PBMCs. Subset reported: CD45RA+ positively selected. Here the CDR3 DNA reads TGTGCCAGCAGGAGGACGGTGTCTGGCGAGCAGTACTTC. It yields the protein CASRRTVSGEQYF.